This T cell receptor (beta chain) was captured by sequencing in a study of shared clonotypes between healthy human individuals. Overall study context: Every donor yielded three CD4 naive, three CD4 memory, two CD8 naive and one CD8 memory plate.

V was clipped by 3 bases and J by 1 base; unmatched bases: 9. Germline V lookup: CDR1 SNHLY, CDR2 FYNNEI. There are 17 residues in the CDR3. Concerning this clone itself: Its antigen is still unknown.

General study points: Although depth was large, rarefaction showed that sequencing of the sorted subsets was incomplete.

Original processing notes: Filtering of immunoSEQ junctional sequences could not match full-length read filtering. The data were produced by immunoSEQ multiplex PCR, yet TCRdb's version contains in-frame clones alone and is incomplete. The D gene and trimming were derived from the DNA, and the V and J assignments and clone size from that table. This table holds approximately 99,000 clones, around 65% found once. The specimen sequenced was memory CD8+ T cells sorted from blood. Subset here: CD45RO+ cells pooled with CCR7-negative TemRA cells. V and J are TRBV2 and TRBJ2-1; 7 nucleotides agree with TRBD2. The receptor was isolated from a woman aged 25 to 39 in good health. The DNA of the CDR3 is TGTGCCAGCAGTGAGTTCGGGGCGGGAGAGTCCTACAATGAGCAGTTCTTC. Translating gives CASSEFGAGESYNEQFF.